Listed below are T cell receptor beta chains from one sample, sequenced in a study of tumor-infiltrating lymphocytes in localized non-small cell lung cancer. Clones were read by immunoSEQ multiplex PCR, and TCRdb kept only the in-frame ones, dropping some. There are approximately 12,000 clones in the sample; about 72% occur only once, and 9.5% to 11% lies in the top ten. Sequenced material: uninvolved lung tissue not adjacent to the tumor. The receptors here all came from a human donor with non-small cell lung cancer. Each CDR3 is given with its conserved first and last residue. The D gene is left open where the match is weak. Some rows mark clone size as missing; the rest say once, few, many or name a class of expanded clone.

NA	TRBV27	TRBJ2-1	once	CASSPRVGRQFF	TGTGCCAGCAGTCCCCGGGTTGGGAGGCAGTTCTTC
TRBD1	TRBV10-2	TRBJ1-3	NA	CASSAGTGRGNTIYF	TGCGCCAGCAGCGCTGGGACAGGGCGTGGAAACACCATATATTTT
NA	TRBV5-6	TRBJ2-3	NA	CASSLQGADTQYF	TGTGCCAGCAGCTTACAGGGTGCAGATACGCAGTATTTT
NA	TRBV7-9	TRBJ2-7	few	CASSLRRVEAYEQYF	TGTGCCAGCAGCCTTCGCCGTGTTGAAGCCTACGAGCAGTACTTC
NA	TRBV7-2	TRBJ2-7	NA	CASSLAQAGEQYF	TGTGCCAGCAGCTTGGCGCAAGCGGGCGAGCAGTACTTC
TRBD2	TRBV5-1	TRBJ2-3	NA	CASSTRLAAADTQYF	TGCGCCAGCAGCACCCGACTAGCGGCGGCAGATACGCAGTATTTT
TRBD2	TRBV7-9	TRBJ2-3	NA	CASSHLGTSGTDTQYF	TGTGCCAGCAGCCACCTGGGGACTAGCGGCACAGATACGCAGTATTTT
TRBD1	TRBV7-2	TRBJ2-5	NA	CASSQRTGRETQYF	TGTGCCAGCAGCCAGAGGACAGGGAGGGAGACCCAGTACTTC
NA	TRBV6-4	TRBJ1-2	NA	CASSDSAGRGGYTF	TGTGCCAGCAGTGACTCGGCGGGCCGGGGCGGCTACACCTTC
NA	TRBV18	TRBJ2-5	few	CASSPTGSQETQYF	TGTGCCAGCTCACCGACAGGAAGCCAAGAGACCCAGTACTTC
NA	TRBV5-5	TRBJ1-2	NA	CASSPGSYGYTF	TGTGCCAGCAGTCCCGGGTCCTATGGCTACACCTTC
NA	TRBV7-9	TRBJ2-5	few	CASSLGLSLAREETQYF	TGTGCCAGCAGCTTAGGGCTCTCCTTGGCCAGAGAGGAGACCCAGTACTTC